This T cell receptor beta chain comes out of a study of Ad26.COV2.S vaccination and SARS-CoV-2 variants. V gave up 5 bases and J gave up 10 bases, with 15 bases separating them. The CDR3 has 14 residues. CDR1 and CDR2 (germline): SGHAT, FQNNGV. Treatment defined: roughly 19 received Ad26.COV2.S at low or high dose, single or two shots; about 5 received placebo; per-sample allocation not given. Sampling was done on day 63 after the first vaccine or placebo injection. A single count supports this clone. Its target is not known. Overall study findings and caveats: Researchers reported similar non-spike TCR breadth in vaccine and placebo recipients.

Here immunoSEQ multiplex PCR was the method, and the copy in TCRdb shows in-frame clones only, minus some. The data hold approximately 500,000 clones, with 87% observed a single time. The specimen comprised peripheral blood, sampled in a trial of Ad26.COV2.S vaccine versus placebo. The rearrangement joins TRBV11-2 to TRBJ1-6, with D tentatively TRBD1 (5 bases). The TCR comes from a person between 18 and 59 years old who received the Ad26.COV2.S COVID-19 vaccine or a placebo. The CDR3 loop reads CASSIAGVRSPLHF. CDR3 bases: TGTGCCAGCAGCATTGCGGGGGTACGATCACCCCTCCACTTT.